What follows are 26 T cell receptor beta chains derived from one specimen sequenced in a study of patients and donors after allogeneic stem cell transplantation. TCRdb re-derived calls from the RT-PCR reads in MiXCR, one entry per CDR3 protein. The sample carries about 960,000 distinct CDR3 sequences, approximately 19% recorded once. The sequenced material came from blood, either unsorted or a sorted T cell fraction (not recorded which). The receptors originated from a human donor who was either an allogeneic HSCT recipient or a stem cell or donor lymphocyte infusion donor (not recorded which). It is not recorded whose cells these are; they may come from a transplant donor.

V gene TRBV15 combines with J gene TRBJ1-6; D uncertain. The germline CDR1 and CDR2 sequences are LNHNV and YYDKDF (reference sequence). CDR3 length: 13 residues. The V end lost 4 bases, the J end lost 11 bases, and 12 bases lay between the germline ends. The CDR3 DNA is TGTGCCACCAGCATCTATGTCGGGACACCCCTCCACTTT. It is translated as CATSIYVGTPLHF.

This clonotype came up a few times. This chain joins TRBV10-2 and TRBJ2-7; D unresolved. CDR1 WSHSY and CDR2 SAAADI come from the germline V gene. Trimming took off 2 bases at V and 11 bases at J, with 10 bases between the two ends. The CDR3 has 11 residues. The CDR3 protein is CASSEGWAEYF. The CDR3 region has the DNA TGCGCCAGCAGTGAGGGGTGGGCGGAGTACTTC.

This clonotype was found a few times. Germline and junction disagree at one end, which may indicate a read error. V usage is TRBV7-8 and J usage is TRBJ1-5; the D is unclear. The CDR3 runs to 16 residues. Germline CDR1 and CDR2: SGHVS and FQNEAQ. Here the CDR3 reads CASSLERVSGNQPQHF. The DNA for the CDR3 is TGTGCCAGCAGTTTAGAGAGGGTGAGCGGCAATCAGCCCCAGCATTTT.

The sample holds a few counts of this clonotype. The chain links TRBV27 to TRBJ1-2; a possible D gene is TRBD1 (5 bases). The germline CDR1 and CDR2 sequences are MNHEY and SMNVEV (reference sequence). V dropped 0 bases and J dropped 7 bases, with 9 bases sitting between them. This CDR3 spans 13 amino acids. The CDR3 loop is CASSLSGQGGYTF. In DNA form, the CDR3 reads TGTGCCAGCAGTTTATCTGGGCAGGGTGGCTACACCTTC.

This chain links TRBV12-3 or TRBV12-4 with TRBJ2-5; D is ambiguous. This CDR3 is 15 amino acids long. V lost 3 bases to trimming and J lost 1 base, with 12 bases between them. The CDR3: CASSFRRSGQETQYF. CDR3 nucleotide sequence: TGTGCCAGCAGTTTTAGACGGTCGGGCCAAGAGACCCAGTACTTC.

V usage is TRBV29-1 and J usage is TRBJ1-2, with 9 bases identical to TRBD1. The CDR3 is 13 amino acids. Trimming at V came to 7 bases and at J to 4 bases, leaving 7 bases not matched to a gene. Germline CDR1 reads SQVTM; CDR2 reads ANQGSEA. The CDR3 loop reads CSAGTGGGYGYTF. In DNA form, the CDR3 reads TGCAGCGCGGGAACAGGGGGCGGCTATGGCTACACCTTC.

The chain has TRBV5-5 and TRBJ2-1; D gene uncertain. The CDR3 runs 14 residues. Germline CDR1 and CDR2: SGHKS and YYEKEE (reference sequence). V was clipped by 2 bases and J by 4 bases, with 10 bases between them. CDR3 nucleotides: TGTGCCAGCAGCTTAGGCAGATTATACAATGAGCAGTTCTTC. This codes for CASSLGRLYNEQFF.

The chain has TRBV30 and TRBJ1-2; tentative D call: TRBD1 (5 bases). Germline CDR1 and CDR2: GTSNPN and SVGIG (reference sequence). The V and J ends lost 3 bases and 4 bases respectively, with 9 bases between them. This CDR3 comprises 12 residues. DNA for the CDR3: TGTGCCTGGAGAGGCAGGGCCTATGGCTACACCTTC. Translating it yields CAWRGRAYGYTF.

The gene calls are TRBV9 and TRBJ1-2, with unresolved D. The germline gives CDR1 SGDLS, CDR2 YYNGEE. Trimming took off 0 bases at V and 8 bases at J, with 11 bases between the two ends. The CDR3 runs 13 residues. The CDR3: CASSVGVDGGYTF. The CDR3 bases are TGTGCCAGCAGCGTAGGTGTGGACGGGGGCTACACCTTC.

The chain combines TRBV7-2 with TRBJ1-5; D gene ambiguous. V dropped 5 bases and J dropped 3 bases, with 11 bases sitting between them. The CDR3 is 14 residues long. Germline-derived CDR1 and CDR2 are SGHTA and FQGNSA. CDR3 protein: CASSRVTDNQPQHF. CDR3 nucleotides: TGTGCCAGCAGCAGGGTCACCGACAATCAGCCCCAGCATTTT.

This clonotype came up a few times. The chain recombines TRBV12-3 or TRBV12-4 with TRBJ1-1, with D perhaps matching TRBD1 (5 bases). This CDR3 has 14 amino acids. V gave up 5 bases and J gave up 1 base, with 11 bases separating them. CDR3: CASSPRQTNTEAFF. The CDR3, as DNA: TGTGCCAGCAGTCCGCGACAGACGAACACTGAAGCTTTCTTT.

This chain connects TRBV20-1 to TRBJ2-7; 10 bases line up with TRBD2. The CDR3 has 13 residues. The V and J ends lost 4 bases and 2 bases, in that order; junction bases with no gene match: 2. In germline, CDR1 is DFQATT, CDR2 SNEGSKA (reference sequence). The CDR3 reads CSATLAGAYEQYF. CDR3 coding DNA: TGCAGTGCTACCCTAGCGGGAGCCTACGAGCAGTACTTC.

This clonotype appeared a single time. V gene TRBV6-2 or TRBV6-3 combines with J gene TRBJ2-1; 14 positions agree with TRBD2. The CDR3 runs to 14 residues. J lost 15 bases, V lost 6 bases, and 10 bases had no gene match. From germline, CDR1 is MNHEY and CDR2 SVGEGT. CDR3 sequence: CASSSGLAGVMPFF. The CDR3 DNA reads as TGTGCCAGCAGCTCGGGACTAGCGGGAGTGATGCCGTTCTTC.

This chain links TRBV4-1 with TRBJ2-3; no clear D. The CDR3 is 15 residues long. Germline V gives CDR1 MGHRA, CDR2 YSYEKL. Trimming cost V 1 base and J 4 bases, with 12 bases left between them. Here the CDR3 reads CASSQGWAYPDTQYF. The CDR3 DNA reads TGCGCCAGCAGCCAAGGATGGGCATACCCAGATACGCAGTATTTT.

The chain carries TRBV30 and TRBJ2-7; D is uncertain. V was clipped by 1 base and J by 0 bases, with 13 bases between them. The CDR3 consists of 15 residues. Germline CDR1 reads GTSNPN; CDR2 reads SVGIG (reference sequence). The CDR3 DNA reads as TGTGCCTGGAGTGGTTGGGCAGGAATCTCCTACGAGCAGTACTTC. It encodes CAWSGWAGISYEQYF.

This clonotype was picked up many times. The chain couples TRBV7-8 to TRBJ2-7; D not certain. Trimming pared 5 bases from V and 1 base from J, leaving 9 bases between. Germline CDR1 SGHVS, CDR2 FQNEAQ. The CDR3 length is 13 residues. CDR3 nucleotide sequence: TGTGCCAGCAGCCAAGGGATTTCCTACGAGCAGTACTTC. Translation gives CASSQGISYEQYF.

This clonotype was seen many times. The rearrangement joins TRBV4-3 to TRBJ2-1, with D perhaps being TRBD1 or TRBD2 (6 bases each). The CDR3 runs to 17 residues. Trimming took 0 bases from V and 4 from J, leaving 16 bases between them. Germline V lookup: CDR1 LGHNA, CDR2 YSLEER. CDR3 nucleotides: TGCGCCAGCAGCCAAGATCTTAGAGGGGGGACGTACAATGAGCAGTTCTTC. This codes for CASSQDLRGGTYNEQFF.

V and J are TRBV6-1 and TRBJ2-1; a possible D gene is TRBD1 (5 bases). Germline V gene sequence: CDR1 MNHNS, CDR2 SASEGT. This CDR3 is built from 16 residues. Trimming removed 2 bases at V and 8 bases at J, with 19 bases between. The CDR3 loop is CASSEYNRNGWDEQFF. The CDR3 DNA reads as TGTGCCAGCAGTGAATATAACAGGAACGGATGGGATGAGCAGTTCTTC.

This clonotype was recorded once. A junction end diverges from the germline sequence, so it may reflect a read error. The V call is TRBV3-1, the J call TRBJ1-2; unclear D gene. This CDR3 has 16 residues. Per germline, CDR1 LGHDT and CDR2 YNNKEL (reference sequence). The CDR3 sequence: CASSPGRRRENYSYTF. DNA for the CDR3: TGTGCCAGCAGCCCCGGGCGGCGTCGGGAGAACTATAGCTACACCTTC.

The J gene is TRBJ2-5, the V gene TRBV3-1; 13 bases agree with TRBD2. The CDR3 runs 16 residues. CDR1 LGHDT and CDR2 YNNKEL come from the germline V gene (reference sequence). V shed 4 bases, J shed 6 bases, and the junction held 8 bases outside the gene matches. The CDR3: CASSPTSGGAVQTQYF. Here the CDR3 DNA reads TGTGCCAGCAGCCCCACTAGCGGGGGGGCTGTCCAGACCCAGTACTTC.

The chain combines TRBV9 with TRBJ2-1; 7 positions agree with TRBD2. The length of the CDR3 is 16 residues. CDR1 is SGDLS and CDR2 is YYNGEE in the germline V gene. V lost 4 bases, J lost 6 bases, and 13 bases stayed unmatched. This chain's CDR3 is CASSPARDYSLNEQFF. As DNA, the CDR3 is TGTGCCAGCAGCCCTGCCCGGGACTACAGCCTCAATGAGCAGTTCTTC.

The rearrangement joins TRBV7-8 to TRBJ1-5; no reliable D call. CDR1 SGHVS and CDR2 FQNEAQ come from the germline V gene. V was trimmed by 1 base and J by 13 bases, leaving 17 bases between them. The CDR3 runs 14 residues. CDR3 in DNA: TGTGCCAGCAGCTTAGACGCACGCCCAACAACTCAGCATTTT. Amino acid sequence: CASSLDARPTTQHF.

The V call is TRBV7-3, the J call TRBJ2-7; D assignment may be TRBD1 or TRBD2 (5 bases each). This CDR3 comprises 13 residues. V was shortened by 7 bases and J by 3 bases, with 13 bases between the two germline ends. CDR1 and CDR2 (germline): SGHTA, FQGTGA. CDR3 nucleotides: TGTGCCAGCAAACGGGGCACTCTCTACGAGCAGTACTTC. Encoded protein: CASKRGTLYEQYF.

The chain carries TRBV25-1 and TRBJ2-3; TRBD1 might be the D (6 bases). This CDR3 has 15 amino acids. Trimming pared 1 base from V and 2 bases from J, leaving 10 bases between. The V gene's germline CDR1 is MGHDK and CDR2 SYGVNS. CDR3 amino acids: CASSELTGITDTQYF. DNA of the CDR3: TGTGCCAGCAGTGAATTGACAGGCATCACAGATACGCAGTATTTT.

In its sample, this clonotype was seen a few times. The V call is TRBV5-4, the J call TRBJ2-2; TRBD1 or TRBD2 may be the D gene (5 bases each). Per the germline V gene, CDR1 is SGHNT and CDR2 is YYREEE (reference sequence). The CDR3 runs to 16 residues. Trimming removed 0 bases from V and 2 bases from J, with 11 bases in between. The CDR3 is CASSLGGVRNTGELFF. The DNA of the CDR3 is TGTGCCAGCAGCTTGGGAGGGGTTAGAAACACCGGGGAGCTGTTTTTT.

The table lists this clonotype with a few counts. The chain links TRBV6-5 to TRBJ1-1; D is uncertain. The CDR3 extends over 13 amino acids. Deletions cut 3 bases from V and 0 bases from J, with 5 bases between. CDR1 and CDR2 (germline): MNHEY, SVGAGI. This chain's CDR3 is CASSYMVNTEAFF. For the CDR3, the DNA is TGTGCCAGCAGTTATATGGTGAACACTGAAGCTTTCTTT.